A selection of T cell receptor beta chains follows, all from one sample in a study of blood T cell repertoires in COVID-19. Some clones are missing from TCRdb's copy, which holds only in-frame ones; the method was immunoSEQ multiplex PCR. The table includes 45,000 to 65,000 clones, less than 90% detected once. The sequencing sample was made of peripheral blood. Receptors were obtained from a man older than 75 in a cohort sampled during active COVID-19. CDR3s include the opening cysteine and the closing phenylalanine or tryptophan.

V gene: TRBV4-3; CDR3 protein: CASSQDNREFGDTQYF
V gene: TRBV7-8; CDR3 protein: CASSLRPLGVHQQPQHF
V gene: TRBV7-2; CDR3 protein: CASSPSGTGLSYEQYF
V gene: TRBV7-9; CDR3 protein: CASSLGGGLAGSYEQYF
V gene: TRBV5-5; CDR3 protein: CASSQPGQGAQTQYF
V gene: TRBV6-5; CDR3 protein: CASRGQGMNSPLHF
V gene: TRBV2; CDR3 protein: CASRGGTGSDTIYF
V gene: TRBV7-9; CDR3 protein: CASSRDTNYGYTF
V gene: TRBV11-3; CDR3 protein: CASSGPGGDTQYF
V gene: TRBV5-1; CDR3 protein: CASSFYGDEQYF
V gene: TRBV4-1; CDR3 protein: CASSQLPSGGSQETQYF
V gene: TRBV2; CDR3 protein: CASTLDRDQPQHF
V gene: TRBV15; CDR3 protein: CATSTRENYEQYF
V gene: TRBV7-2; CDR3 protein: CASSLGAAGANVLTF
V gene: TRBV29-1; CDR3 protein: CSAQTAGANVLTF